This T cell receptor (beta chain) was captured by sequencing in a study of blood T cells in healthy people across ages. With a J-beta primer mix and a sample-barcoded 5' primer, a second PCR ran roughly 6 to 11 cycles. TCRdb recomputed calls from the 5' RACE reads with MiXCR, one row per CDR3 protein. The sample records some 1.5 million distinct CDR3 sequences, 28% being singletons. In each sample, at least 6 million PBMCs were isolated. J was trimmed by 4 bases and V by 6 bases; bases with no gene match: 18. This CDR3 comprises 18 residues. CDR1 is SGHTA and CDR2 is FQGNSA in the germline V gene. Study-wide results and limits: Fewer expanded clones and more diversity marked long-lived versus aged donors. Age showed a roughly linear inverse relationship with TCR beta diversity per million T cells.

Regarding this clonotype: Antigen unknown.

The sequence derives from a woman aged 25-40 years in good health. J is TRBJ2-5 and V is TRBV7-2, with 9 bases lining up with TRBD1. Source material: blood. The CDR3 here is CASSSRVGGTGRRETQYF. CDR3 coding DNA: TGTGCCAGCAGTTCTAGAGTAGGGGGGACAGGGAGGCGAGAGACCCAGTACTTC.